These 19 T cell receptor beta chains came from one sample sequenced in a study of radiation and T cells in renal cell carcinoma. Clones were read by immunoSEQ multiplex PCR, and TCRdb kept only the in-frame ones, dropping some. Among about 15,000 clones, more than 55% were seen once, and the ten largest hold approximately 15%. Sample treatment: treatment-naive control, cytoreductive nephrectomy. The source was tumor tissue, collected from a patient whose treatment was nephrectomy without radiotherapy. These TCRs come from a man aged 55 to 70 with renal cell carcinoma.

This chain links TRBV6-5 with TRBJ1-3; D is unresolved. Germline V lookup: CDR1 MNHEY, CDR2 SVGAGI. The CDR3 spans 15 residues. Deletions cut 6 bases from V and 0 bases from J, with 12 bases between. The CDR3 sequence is CASRSGPISGNTIYF. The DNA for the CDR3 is TGTGCCAGCAGGTCTGGGCCCATCTCTGGAAACACCATATATTTT.

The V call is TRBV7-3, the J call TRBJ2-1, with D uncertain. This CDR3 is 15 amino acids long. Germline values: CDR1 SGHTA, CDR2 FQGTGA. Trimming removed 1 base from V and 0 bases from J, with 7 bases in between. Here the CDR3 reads CASSLSVSSYNEQFF. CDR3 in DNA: TGTGCCAGCAGCTTAAGCGTTAGCTCCTACAATGAGCAGTTCTTC.

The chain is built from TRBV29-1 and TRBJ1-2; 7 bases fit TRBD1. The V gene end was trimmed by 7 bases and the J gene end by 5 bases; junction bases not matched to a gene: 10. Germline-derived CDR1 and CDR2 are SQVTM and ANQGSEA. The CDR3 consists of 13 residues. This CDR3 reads CSALDRYLYGYTF. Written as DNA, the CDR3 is TGCAGCGCCTTGGACAGGTATCTTTATGGCTACACCTTC.

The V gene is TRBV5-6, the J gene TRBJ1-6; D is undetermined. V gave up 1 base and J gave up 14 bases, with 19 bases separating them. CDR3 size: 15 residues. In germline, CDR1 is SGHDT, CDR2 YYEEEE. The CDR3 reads CASSLKALANRALHF. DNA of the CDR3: TGTGCCAGCAGCTTGAAAGCCCTGGCCAACCGGGCCCTCCACTTT.

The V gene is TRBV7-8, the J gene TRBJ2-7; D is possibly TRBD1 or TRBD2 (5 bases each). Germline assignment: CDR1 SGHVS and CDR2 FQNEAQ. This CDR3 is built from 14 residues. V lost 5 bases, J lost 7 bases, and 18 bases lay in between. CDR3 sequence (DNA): TGTGCCAGCAGCCAGGGACCCTACCGAGGTGAGCAGTACTTC. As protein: CASSQGPYRGEQYF.

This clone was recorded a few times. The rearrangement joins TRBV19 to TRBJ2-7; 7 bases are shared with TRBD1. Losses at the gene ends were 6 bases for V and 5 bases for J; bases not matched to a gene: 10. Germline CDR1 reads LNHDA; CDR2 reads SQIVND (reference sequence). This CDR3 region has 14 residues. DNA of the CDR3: TGTGCCAGTAGGAGAGCAGGGGGAACGGACGAGCAGTACTTC. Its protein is CASRRAGGTDEQYF.

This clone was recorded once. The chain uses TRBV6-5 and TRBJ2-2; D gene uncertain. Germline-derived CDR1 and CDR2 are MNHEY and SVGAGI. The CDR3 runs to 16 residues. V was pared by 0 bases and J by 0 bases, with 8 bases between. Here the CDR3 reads CASSYSMGTNTGELFF. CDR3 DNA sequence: TGTGCCAGCAGTTACTCGATGGGGACGAACACCGGGGAGCTGTTTTTT.

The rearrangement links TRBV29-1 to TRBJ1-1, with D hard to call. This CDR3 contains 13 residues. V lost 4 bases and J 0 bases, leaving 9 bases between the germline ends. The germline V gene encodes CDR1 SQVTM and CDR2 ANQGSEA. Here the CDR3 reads CSVVRQLNTEAFF. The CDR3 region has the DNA TGCAGCGTTGTCCGGCAGCTGAACACTGAAGCTTTCTTT.

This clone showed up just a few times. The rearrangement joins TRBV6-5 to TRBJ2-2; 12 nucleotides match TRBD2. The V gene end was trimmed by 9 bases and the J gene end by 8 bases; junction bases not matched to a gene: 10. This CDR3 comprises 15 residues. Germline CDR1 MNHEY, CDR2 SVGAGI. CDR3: CASSGLAGRQGELFF. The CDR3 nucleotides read TGTGCCAGTTCAGGACTAGCGGGGCGGCAGGGGGAGCTGTTTTTT.

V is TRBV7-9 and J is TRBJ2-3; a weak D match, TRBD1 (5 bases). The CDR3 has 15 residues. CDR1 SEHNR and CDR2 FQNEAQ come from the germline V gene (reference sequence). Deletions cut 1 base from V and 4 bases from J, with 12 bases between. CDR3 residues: CASSLDLGESDTQYF. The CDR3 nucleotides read TGTGCCAGCAGCTTAGACCTAGGGGAATCAGATACGCAGTATTTT.

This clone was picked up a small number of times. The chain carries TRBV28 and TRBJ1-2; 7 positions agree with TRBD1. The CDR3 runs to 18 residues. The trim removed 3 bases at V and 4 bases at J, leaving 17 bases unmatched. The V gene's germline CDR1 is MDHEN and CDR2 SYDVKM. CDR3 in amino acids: CASSFPSVVAPGGYGYTF. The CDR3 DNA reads TGTGCCAGCAGTTTTCCTTCGGTGGTCGCTCCAGGGGGCTATGGCTACACCTTC.

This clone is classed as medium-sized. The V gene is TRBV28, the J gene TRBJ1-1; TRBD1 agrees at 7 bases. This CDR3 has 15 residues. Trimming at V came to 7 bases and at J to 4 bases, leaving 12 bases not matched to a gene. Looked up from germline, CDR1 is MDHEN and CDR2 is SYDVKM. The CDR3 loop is CASIPGGSGGTEAFF. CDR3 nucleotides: TGTGCCAGCATCCCCGGTGGGTCAGGGGGCACTGAAGCTTTCTTT. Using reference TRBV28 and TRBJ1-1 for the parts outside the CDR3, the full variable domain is DVKVTQSSRYLVKRTGEKVFLECVQDMDHENMFWYRQDPGLGLRLIYFSYDVKMKEKGDIPEGYSVSREKKERFSLILESASTNQTSMYLCASIPGGSGGTEAFFGQGTRLTVV.

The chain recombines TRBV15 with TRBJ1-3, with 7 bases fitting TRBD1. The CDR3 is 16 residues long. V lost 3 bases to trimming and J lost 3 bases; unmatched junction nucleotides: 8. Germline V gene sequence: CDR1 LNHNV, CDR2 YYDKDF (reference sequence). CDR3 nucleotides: TGTGCCACCAGCAGTCTCCAGACAGGGAGTGGAAACACCATATATTTT. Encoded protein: CATSSLQTGSGNTIYF.

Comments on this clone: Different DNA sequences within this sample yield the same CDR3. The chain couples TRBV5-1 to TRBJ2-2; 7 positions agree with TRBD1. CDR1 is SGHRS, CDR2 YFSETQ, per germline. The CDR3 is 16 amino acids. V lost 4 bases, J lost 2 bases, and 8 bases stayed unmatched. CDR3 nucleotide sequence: TGCGCCAGCAGCCTCGAAGGGACAGTAAACACCGGGGAGCTGTTTTTT. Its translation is CASSLEGTVNTGELFF.

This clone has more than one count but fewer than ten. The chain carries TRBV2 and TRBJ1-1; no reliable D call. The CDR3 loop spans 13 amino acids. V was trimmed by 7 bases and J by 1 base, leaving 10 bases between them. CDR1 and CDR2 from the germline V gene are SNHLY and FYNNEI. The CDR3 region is CASILEGNTEAFF. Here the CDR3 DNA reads TGTGCCAGCATCCTCGAAGGGAACACTGAAGCTTTCTTT. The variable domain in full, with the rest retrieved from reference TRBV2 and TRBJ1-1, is EPEVTQTPSHQVTQMGQEVILRCVPISNHLYFYWYRQILGQKVEFLVSFYNNEISEKSEIFDDQFSVERPDGSNFTLKIRSTKLEDSAMYFCASILEGNTEAFFGQGTRLTVV.

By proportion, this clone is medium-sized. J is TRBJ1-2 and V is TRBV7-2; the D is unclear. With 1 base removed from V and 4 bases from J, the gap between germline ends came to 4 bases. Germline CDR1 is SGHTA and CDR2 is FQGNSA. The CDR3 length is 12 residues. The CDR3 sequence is CASSLGLYGYTF. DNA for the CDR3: TGTGCCAGCAGCTTAGGTCTCTATGGCTACACCTTC.

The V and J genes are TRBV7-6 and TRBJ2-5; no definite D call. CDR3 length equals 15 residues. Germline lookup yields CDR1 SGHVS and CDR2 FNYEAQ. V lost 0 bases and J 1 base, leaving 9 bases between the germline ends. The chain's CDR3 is CASSLARGSQETQYF. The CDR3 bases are TGTGCCAGCAGCTTAGCCCGTGGGTCCCAAGAGACCCAGTACTTC.

In DNA, the CDR3 is TGTGCCAGCAGCTTTGGACGGCCCCAAGAGACCCAGTACTTC. Translation gives CASSFGRPQETQYF. The chain couples TRBV5-6 to TRBJ2-5; no reliable D call. The germline V gene encodes CDR1 SGHDT and CDR2 YYEEEE. CDR3 length: 14 residues. The V end lost 2 bases, the J end lost 1 base, and 9 bases lay between the germline ends.

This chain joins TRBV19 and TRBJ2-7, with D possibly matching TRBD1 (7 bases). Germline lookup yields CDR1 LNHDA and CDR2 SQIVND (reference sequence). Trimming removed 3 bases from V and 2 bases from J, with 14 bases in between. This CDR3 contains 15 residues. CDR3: CASSMEGASPYEQYF. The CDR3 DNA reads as TGTGCCAGTAGTATGGAGGGGGCGTCCCCCTACGAGCAGTACTTC.